This TCR beta chain was sequenced during a study of T cells expressing NK-cell markers. TCRdb processed the 5' RACE reads again and assigns one entry to each CDR3 protein, with no DNA. This table holds around 550,000 distinct CDR3 sequences. This CDR3 spans 14 amino acids. Germline V gene sequence: CDR1 SGHTA, CDR2 FQGNSA. The receptor was isolated from a man between 18 and 35 years old in good health. Sequenced input: blood T cells: a sorted CD56 or NKG2C T cell subset, CD4+ or CD8+ T cells, or bulk PBMC T cells (not recorded which). The chain has TRBV7-2 and TRBJ1-1; without DNA, the TCRdb call of TRBD1 cannot be checked. CDR3 residues: CASSLTGGGTEAFF.